The rows below give T cell receptor beta chains drawn from one sample of a study of shared clonotypes between healthy human individuals. Only in-frame clones appear in the TCRdb table, and some are missing; sequencing was by immunoSEQ multiplex PCR. This repertoire shows 1,100,000 or so clones, around 82% found once; its top ten account for approximately 0.56%. The sequencing sample was made of memory CD4+ T cells from PBMCs. The origin of the receptors is a man aged 18 to 35 in good health. Some clones in this sample may be carry-over from other donors' samples. Each CDR3 is given with its conserved first and last residue. The D gene is left open where the match is weak. The size entry is marked missing in some rows and otherwise reads once, few, many or a size class.

j_call: TRBJ1-2
d_call: -
clone_size: -
v_call: TRBV28
cdr3_aa: CASSLVANYGYTF
cdr3_nt: TGTGCCAGCAGTCTAGTGGCTAACTATGGCTACACCTTC

j_call: TRBJ1-4
d_call: -
clone_size: once
v_call: TRBV25-1
cdr3_aa: CASSAQSSATNEKLFF
cdr3_nt: TGTGCCAGCAGTGCCCAATCTTCGGCAACTAATGAAAAACTGTTTTTT

j_call: TRBJ2-4
d_call: -
clone_size: many
v_call: TRBV7-7
cdr3_aa: CASSPPRVRDEVNIQYF
cdr3_nt: TGTGCCAGCAGCCCCCCTAGGGTGCGGGACGAGGTAAACATTCAGTACTTC

j_call: TRBJ2-5
d_call: -
clone_size: -
v_call: TRBV7-2
cdr3_aa: CASSAVKEETQYF
cdr3_nt: TGTGCCAGCAGCGCCGTAAAGGAGGAGACCCAGTACTTC

j_call: TRBJ2-7
d_call: TRBD1
clone_size: -
v_call: TRBV7-9
cdr3_aa: CASSFGQGGYEQYF
cdr3_nt: TGTGCCAGCAGCTTTGGACAGGGAGGTTACGAGCAGTACTTC

j_call: TRBJ2-5
d_call: -
clone_size: -
v_call: TRBV27
cdr3_aa: CASSLFGGGVPYF
cdr3_nt: TGTGCCAGCAGTTTATTTGGAGGGGGGGTACCTTACTTC

j_call: TRBJ2-5
d_call: TRBD2
clone_size: -
v_call: TRBV2
cdr3_aa: CASSGTSGVQETQYF
cdr3_nt: TGTGCCAGCAGTGGGACTAGCGGGGTACAAGAGACCCAGTACTTC

j_call: TRBJ2-5
d_call: -
clone_size: -
v_call: TRBV14
cdr3_aa: CASSPWMRTPQETQYF
cdr3_nt: TGTGCCAGCAGCCCTTGGATGAGAACCCCCCAAGAGACCCAGTACTTC

j_call: TRBJ2-1
d_call: TRBD2
clone_size: -
v_call: TRBV4-1
cdr3_aa: CASSPARTSGYNEQFF
cdr3_nt: TGCGCCAGCAGCCCTGCGAGGACTAGCGGATACAATGAGCAGTTCTTC

j_call: TRBJ1-4
d_call: -
clone_size: -
v_call: TRBV2
cdr3_aa: CASNQGYNEKLFF
cdr3_nt: TGTGCCAGCAACCAGGGTTATAATGAAAAACTGTTTTTT

j_call: TRBJ2-6
d_call: -
clone_size: -
v_call: TRBV5-1
cdr3_aa: CASTNSSGANVLTF
cdr3_nt: TGCGCCAGCACCAATAGCTCTGGGGCCAACGTCCTGACTTTC

j_call: TRBJ2-1
d_call: -
clone_size: -
v_call: TRBV7-8
cdr3_aa: CASSHPDRNNEQFF
cdr3_nt: TGTGCCAGCAGCCACCCCGACCGCAACAATGAGCAGTTCTTC

j_call: TRBJ2-7
d_call: -
clone_size: -
v_call: TRBV5-6
cdr3_aa: CASSPEGYSTGSVEQYF
cdr3_nt: TGTGCCAGCAGCCCGGAAGGGTATAGTACAGGGAGCGTCGAGCAGTACTTC

j_call: TRBJ2-2
d_call: -
clone_size: -
v_call: TRBV4-1
cdr3_aa: CASRRGGVVGELFF
cdr3_nt: TGCGCCAGCCGGCGGGGTGGAGTTGTCGGGGAGCTGTTTTTT

j_call: TRBJ2-3
d_call: -
clone_size: -
v_call: TRBV5-1
cdr3_aa: CASSLGLQGTDTQYF
cdr3_nt: TGCGCCAGCAGCTTGGGACTTCAAGGTACAGATACGCAGTATTTT

j_call: TRBJ1-5
d_call: -
clone_size: -
v_call: TRBV11-2
cdr3_aa: CASSPRTGSSNQPQHF
cdr3_nt: TGTGCCAGCAGCCCAAGGACGGGGAGTAGCAATCAGCCCCAGCATTTT

j_call: TRBJ2-2
d_call: TRBD2
clone_size: -
v_call: TRBV4-3
cdr3_aa: CASSQEGSLAANTGELFF
cdr3_nt: TGCGCCAGCAGCCAAGAAGGTTCCCTAGCGGCGAACACCGGGGAGCTGTTTTTT

j_call: TRBJ2-3
d_call: -
clone_size: -
v_call: TRBV9
cdr3_aa: CASSPTTDTQYF
cdr3_nt: TGTGCCAGCAGCCCGACCACAGATACGCAGTATTTT

j_call: TRBJ2-3
d_call: -
clone_size: -
v_call: TRBV21-1
cdr3_aa: CASSPGDTQYF
cdr3_nt: TGTGCCAGCAGCCCTGGGGATACGCAGTATTTT

j_call: TRBJ2-7
d_call: -
clone_size: -
v_call: TRBV21-1
cdr3_aa: CASSKVQATHSYEQYF
cdr3_nt: TGTGCCAGCAGCAAAGTACAGGCGACCCACTCCTACGAGCAGTACTTC

j_call: TRBJ2-5
d_call: -
clone_size: -
v_call: TRBV18
cdr3_aa: CASSPSRSPETQYF
cdr3_nt: TGTGCCAGCTCACCTTCCCGATCCCCGGAGACCCAGTACTTC